This record covers a single T cell receptor beta chain. This CDR3 is built from 14 residues. Trimming removed 0 bases at V and 4 bases at J, with 7 bases between. Germline CDR1 reads LNHNV; CDR2 reads YYDKDF (reference sequence). Exposure to brentuximab vedotin varied, and each patient had relapsed following autologous stem cell transplantation. This entry is derived from a study of PD-1 blockade in classical Hodgkin lymphoma. Libraries were prepared by immunoSEQ multiplex PCR; TCRdb keeps only in-frame clonotypes and omits some of them. The sample includes roughly 34,000 clones, 76% of them seen just once.

The receptor was isolated from a human donor with classical Hodgkin lymphoma. The sequencing used peripheral blood mononuclear cells (PBMCs), collected before the second cycle of nivolumab. The chain has TRBV15 and TRBJ2-1; no clear D gene. The CDR3 nucleotides read TGTGCCACCAGCAGAGATCACGAGTACAATGAGCAGTTCTTC. It codes for CATSRDHEYNEQFF.